The rows below give T cell receptor beta chains drawn from one sample of a study of beta chain features in type 1 diabetes. Sequencing was performed with immunoSEQ multiplex PCR; in TCRdb, only in-frame clones are kept and a portion is missing. This repertoire shows 160,000 or so clones, 7% to 10% found once; its top ten account for 2% to 3%. The sequenced sample consisted of central memory CD4+ T cells from blood. The source is a woman younger than 30 in good health. Each CDR3 is given with its conserved first and last residue. Clone size is not always given. Where it is, it says once, few, many or a class for expanded clones.

J gene: TRBJ2-6
V gene: TRBV14
clone size: few
CDR3 protein: CASSPPGQFISGANVLTF

J gene: TRBJ1-2
V gene: TRBV18
clone size: few
CDR3 protein: CASSPGSEFSYGYTF

J gene: TRBJ1-4
V gene: TRBV18
clone size: few
CDR3 protein: CASSPMGQVATNEKLFF

J gene: TRBJ1-4
V gene: TRBV30
clone size: -
CDR3 protein: CAWRRRSNEKLFF

J gene: TRBJ2-1
V gene: TRBV7-2
clone size: few
CDR3 protein: CASSFFSGGPIMEQFF

J gene: TRBJ1-1
V gene: TRBV30
clone size: few
CDR3 protein: CAWIPRVVWTEAFF

J gene: TRBJ1-5
V gene: TRBV4-1
clone size: -
CDR3 protein: CASSQGPGQGDQPQHF

J gene: TRBJ1-6
V gene: TRBV7-6
clone size: few
CDR3 protein: CASSLGRALNSPLHF

J gene: TRBJ2-1
V gene: TRBV5-1
clone size: many
CDR3 protein: CASSLTSFYNEQFF

J gene: TRBJ2-7
V gene: TRBV30
clone size: -
CDR3 protein: CAWSDQGGGYEQYF

J gene: TRBJ1-1
V gene: TRBV7-9
clone size: few
CDR3 protein: CASSARTGGFEAFF

J gene: TRBJ2-3
V gene: TRBV5-6
clone size: -
CDR3 protein: CASNTRPLRPQYF

J gene: TRBJ1-2
V gene: TRBV14
clone size: -
CDR3 protein: CASRQQGTDGYTF

J gene: TRBJ1-5
V gene: TRBV19
clone size: -
CDR3 protein: CATAQGSPQPQHF

J gene: TRBJ2-6
V gene: TRBV7-2
clone size: few
CDR3 protein: CASSDRDSGANVLTF

J gene: TRBJ1-1
V gene: TRBV18
clone size: few
CDR3 protein: CASSPLSQGYDTEAFF

J gene: TRBJ1-4
V gene: TRBV30
clone size: -
CDR3 protein: CAWSALDGEGRKLFF

J gene: TRBJ1-5
V gene: TRBV4-3
clone size: few
CDR3 protein: CASSQEGQGDQPQHF

J gene: TRBJ2-1
V gene: TRBV5-1
clone size: -
CDR3 protein: CASSSPGGISYNEQFF

J gene: TRBJ2-3
V gene: TRBV18
clone size: -
CDR3 protein: CASSPTGSGSDTQYF

J gene: TRBJ1-4
V gene: TRBV5-4
clone size: -
CDR3 protein: CASSEQGREKLFF

J gene: TRBJ2-3
V gene: TRBV27
clone size: -
CDR3 protein: CASSADGTSGTSTDTQYF

J gene: TRBJ1-2
V gene: TRBV18
clone size: few
CDR3 protein: CASSPTAEPNYGYTF

J gene: TRBJ2-7
V gene: TRBV11-1
clone size: few
CDR3 protein: CASSLGNTYEQYF

J gene: TRBJ1-1
V gene: TRBV5-4
clone size: -
CDR3 protein: CASSLAVGQATEAFF

J gene: TRBJ1-1
V gene: TRBV5-1
clone size: few
CDR3 protein: CASNRLGQGGTEAFF

J gene: TRBJ2-2
V gene: TRBV4-3
clone size: few
CDR3 protein: CASSQDRGTGELFF

J gene: TRBJ2-7
V gene: TRBV27
clone size: few
CDR3 protein: CASKGEGTYEQYF

J gene: TRBJ1-1
V gene: TRBV25-1
clone size: -
CDR3 protein: CASSWDINTEAFF

J gene: TRBJ1-2
V gene: TRBV29-1
clone size: -
CDR3 protein: CSVDKNRGHGYTF

J gene: TRBJ2-7
V gene: TRBV27
clone size: few
CDR3 protein: CASTNGVYEQYF

J gene: TRBJ1-1
V gene: TRBV6-1
clone size: -
CDR3 protein: CASSEQVHMNTEAFF

J gene: TRBJ2-1
V gene: TRBV29-1
clone size: medium-sized
CDR3 protein: CSVVLADYNEQFF

J gene: TRBJ2-5
V gene: TRBV10-3
clone size: -
CDR3 protein: CATRDREETQYF

J gene: TRBJ2-2
V gene: TRBV19
clone size: -
CDR3 protein: CASSMSRANTNTGELFF

J gene: TRBJ1-1
V gene: TRBV5-1
clone size: few
CDR3 protein: CASSLTGLEAFF

J gene: TRBJ2-5
V gene: TRBV5-1
clone size: few
CDR3 protein: CASSLSGLADQETQYF

J gene: TRBJ1-1
V gene: TRBV9
clone size: few
CDR3 protein: CASSPGQKHEAFF

J gene: TRBJ1-1
V gene: TRBV29-1
clone size: few
CDR3 protein: CSVTQGSHTEAFF

J gene: TRBJ1-2
V gene: TRBV5-4
clone size: many
CDR3 protein: CASSLFGGGGAGYTF

J gene: TRBJ1-4
V gene: TRBV2
clone size: -
CDR3 protein: CASSDVGQNEKLFF

J gene: TRBJ1-1
V gene: TRBV10-3
clone size: many
CDR3 protein: CAISPRGGDTEAFF

J gene: TRBJ1-1
V gene: TRBV11-3
clone size: few
CDR3 protein: CASSLDRGLEAFF

J gene: TRBJ2-5
V gene: TRBV6-1
clone size: -
CDR3 protein: CAISEGAVQETQYF

J gene: TRBJ2-7
V gene: TRBV7-9
clone size: -
CDR3 protein: CASSLAGGEQYF

J gene: TRBJ1-1
V gene: TRBV5-1
clone size: -
CDR3 protein: CASSLAYSNTEAFF

J gene: TRBJ2-1
V gene: TRBV7-3
clone size: few
CDR3 protein: CASSLGTSNNEQFF

J gene: TRBJ2-4
V gene: TRBV7-9
clone size: -
CDR3 protein: CASSPLWGAQNIQYF

J gene: TRBJ1-2
V gene: TRBV5-1
clone size: -
CDR3 protein: CASSLGQGAYGYTF